What follows are 8 T cell receptor beta chains derived from one specimen sequenced in a study of cytomegalovirus exposure and HLA in healthy donors. 13 Jbeta primers and 60 Vbeta primers were used for the PCR. The data were produced by immunoSEQ multiplex PCR, yet TCRdb's version contains in-frame clones alone and is incomplete. The table has 150,000 to 200,000 clones, 70% to 85% seen once. Specimen: PBMCs. The receptors come from a man in his fifties or sixties in good health and CMV-seropositive.

The chain carries TRBV5-5 and TRBJ2-7, with TRBD2 identical over 7 bases. Losses at the gene ends were 0 bases for V and 7 bases for J; bases not matched to a gene: 1. CDR1 and CDR2 from the germline V gene are SGHKS and YYEKEE (reference sequence). This CDR3 has 12 amino acids. CDR3 DNA: TGTGCCAGCAGCTTGGGGACTAGGGAGCAGTACTTC. Translation gives CASSLGTREQYF.

In DNA, the CDR3 is TGTGCCAGCAGTGATGCGACAGGGAGGTATGGCTACACCTTC. Translating it yields CASSDATGRYGYTF. The rearrangement links TRBV2 to TRBJ1-2; TRBD1 matches at 7 bases. The CDR3 loop spans 14 amino acids. Looked up from germline, CDR1 is SNHLY and CDR2 is FYNNEI. The V gene end was trimmed by 3 bases and the J gene end by 5 bases; junction bases not matched to a gene: 6. Full variable domain (missing parts from reference TRBV2 and TRBJ1-2): EPEVTQTPSHQVTQMGQEVILRCVPISNHLYFYWYRQILGQKVEFLVSFYNNEISEKSEIFDDQFSVERPDGSNFTLKIRSTKLEDSAMYFCASSDATGRYGYTFGSGTRLTVV.

The J gene is TRBJ1-2, the V gene TRBV7-6, with TRBD1 identical over 7 bases. CDR1 and CDR2 (germline): SGHVS, FNYEAQ. The CDR3 has 15 residues. The trim removed 1 base at V and 5 bases at J, leaving 7 bases unmatched. The CDR3 is CASSLDTGAIYGYTF. The CDR3, as DNA: TGTGCCAGCAGCTTAGACACAGGGGCGATATATGGCTACACCTTC.

For this clone: Germline and junction disagree at one end, which may indicate a read error. V is TRBV7-9 and J is TRBJ2-5; weak D call: TRBD2 (6 bases). Germline assignment: CDR1 SEHNR and CDR2 FQNEAQ (reference sequence). The CDR3 spans 17 residues. In DNA, the CDR3 is TGTTCCAGCAGCTTAGCGGTCGGGGGAGGAGGACAAGAGACCCAGTACTTC. It is translated as CSSSLAVGGGGQETQYF.

This clone has just one count. This rearrangement joins TRBV9 to TRBJ2-2, with TRBD2 identical over 13 bases. Unmatched junction bases numbered 17, after V lost 4 bases and J lost 5 bases. The CDR3 extends over 20 amino acids. Germline V CDR1 and CDR2: SGDLS, YYNGEE. CDR3 protein: CASSFRPGLAGKTGTGELFF. The CDR3 coding sequence is TGTGCCAGCAGCTTTCGTCCGGGACTAGCGGGAAAAACAGGAACCGGGGAGCTGTTTTTT.

Remarks on this clone: The same CDR3 also results from other DNA sequences found in this sample. The chain carries TRBV6-1 and TRBJ1-5; a weak D match, TRBD1 (5 bases). Germline V gene sequence: CDR1 MNHNS, CDR2 SASEGT. The ends were cut back, 0 bases at V and 7 bases at J, with 7 bases in the middle. The CDR3 spans 13 residues. In DNA form, the CDR3 reads TGTGCCAGCAGTGAAGCCGGGGGGCAGCCCCAGCATTTT. It specifies CASSEAGGQPQHF.

The rearrangement uses TRBV7-2 and TRBJ2-5; TRBD1 aligns across 7 bases. CDR1 is SGHTA, CDR2 FQGNSA, per germline. Trimming removed 5 bases from V and 3 bases from J; junction bases left unmatched: 6. CDR3 length: 14 residues. CDR3 sequence (DNA): TGTGCCAGCAGCGTCCGACAGGGAGAAGAGACCCAGTACTTC. It codes for CASSVRQGEETQYF.

The rearrangement uses TRBV9 and TRBJ1-2, with D unresolved. Trimming shortened V by 5 bases and J by 7 bases, and 12 bases separated the two germline ends. Germline assignment: CDR1 SGDLS and CDR2 YYNGEE. This CDR3 region has 12 residues. CDR3 sequence reads: CASSDGGPGYTF. CDR3 in DNA: TGTGCCAGCAGTGATGGAGGTCCTGGCTACACCTTC.